The clone carrying this TCR beta chain showed up many times. The read is 3 residues too short to cover the CDR3 end, so that end is filled in from the germline J gene. The data stem from a study of T cell clonality in common variable immunodeficiency. Profiled with immunoSEQ multiplex PCR; TCRdb holds only in-frame clones, not every one. The sample includes 39,000 or so clones, none of them occurring once. Blood samples were heparinized, about 4.5 to 8 ml per donor. V was trimmed by 0 bases and J by 0 bases, leaving 9 bases between them. Germline lookup yields CDR1 GTSNPN and CDR2 SVGIG (reference sequence). The CDR3 sequence is 14 residues long.

The specimen was peripheral blood mononuclear cells. The sequence derives from a person between 18 and 75 years old in good health. The genes are TRBV30 and TRBJ2-7, with a possible D match to TRBD1 (5 bases). CDR3 DNA, as far as it was read: TGTGCCTGGAGTGTGGGCGACAGCTCCTACGAG. Protein sequence: CAWSVGDSSYE. The entire CDR3 is CAWSVGDSSYEQYF.